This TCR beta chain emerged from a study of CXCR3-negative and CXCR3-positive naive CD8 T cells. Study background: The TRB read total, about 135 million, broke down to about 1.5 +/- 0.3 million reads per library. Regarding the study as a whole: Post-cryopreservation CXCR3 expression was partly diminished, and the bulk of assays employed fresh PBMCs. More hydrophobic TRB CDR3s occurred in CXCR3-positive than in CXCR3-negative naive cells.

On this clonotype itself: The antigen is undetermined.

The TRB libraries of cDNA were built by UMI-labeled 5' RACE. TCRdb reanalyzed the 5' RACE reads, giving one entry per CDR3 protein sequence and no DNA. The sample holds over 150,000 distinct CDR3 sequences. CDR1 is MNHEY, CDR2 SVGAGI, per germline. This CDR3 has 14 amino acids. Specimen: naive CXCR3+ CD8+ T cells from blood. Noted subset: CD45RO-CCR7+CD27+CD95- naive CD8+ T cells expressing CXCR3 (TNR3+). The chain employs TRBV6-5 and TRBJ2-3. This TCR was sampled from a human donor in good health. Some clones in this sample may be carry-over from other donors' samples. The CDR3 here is CASSYDASTDTQYF.